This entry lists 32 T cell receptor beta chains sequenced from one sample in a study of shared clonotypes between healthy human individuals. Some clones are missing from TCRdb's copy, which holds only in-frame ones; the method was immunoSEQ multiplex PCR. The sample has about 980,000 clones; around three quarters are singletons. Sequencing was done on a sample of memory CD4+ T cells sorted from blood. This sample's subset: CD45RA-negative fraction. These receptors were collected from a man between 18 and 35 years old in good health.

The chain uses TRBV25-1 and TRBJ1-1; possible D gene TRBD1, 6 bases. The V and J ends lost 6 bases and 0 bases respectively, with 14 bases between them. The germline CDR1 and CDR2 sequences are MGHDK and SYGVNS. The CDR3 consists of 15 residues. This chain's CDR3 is CASRSQTGLNTEAFF. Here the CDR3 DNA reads TGTGCCAGCAGGTCCCAGACAGGACTGAACACTGAAGCTTTCTTT.

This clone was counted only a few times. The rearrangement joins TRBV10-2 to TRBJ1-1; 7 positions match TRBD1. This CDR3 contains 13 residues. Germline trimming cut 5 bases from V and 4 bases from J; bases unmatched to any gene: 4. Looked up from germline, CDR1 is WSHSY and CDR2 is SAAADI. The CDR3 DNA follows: TGCGCCAGCAGTAGGCAGGGGGGCACTGAAGCTTTCTTT. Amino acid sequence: CASSRQGGTEAFF.

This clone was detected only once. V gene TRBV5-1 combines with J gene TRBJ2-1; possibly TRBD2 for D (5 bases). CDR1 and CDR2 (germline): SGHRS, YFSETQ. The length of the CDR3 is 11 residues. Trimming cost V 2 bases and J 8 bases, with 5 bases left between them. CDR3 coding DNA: TGCGCCAGCAGCTTTAGCGATGAGCAGTTCTTC. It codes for CASSFSDEQFF.

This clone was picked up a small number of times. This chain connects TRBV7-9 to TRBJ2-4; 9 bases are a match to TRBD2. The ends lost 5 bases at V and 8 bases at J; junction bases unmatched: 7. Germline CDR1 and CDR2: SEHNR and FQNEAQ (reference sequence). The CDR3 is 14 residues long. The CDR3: CASSDSGSFDIQYF. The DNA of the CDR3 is TGTGCCAGCAGCGATAGCGGGAGTTTTGACATTCAGTACTTC.

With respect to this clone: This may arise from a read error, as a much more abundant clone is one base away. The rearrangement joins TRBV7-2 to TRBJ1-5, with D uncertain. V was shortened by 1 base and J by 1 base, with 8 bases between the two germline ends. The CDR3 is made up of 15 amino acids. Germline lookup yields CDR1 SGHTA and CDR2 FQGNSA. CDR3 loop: CASSLGVMSNQPQHF. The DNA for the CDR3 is TGTGCCAGCAGCTTAGGGGTGATGAGCAATCAGCCCCAGCATTTT.

The CDR3: CASIWTGVGNTIYF. The CDR3 DNA sequence: TGTGCCAGCATCTGGACAGGGGTCGGAAACACCATATATTTT. V and J are TRBV2 and TRBJ1-3, with TRBD1 identical over 9 bases. With V trimmed by 7 bases and J by 4 bases, 5 bases remained unmatched. Germline V gene data show CDR1 as SNHLY and CDR2 as FYNNEI. The CDR3 spans 14 residues.

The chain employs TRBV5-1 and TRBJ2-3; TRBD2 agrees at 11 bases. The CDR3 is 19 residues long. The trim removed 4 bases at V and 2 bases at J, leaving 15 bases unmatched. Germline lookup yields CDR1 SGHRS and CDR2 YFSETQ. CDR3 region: CASSRGTSGGPLFTDTQYF. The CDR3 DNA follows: TGCGCCAGCAGCCGGGGGACTAGCGGAGGACCCCTTTTCACAGATACGCAGTATTTT.

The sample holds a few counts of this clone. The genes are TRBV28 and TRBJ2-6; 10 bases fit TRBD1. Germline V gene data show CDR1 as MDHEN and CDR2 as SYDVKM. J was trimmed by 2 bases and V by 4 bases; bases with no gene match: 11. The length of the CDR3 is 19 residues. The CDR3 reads CASSSYRDRGEAGANVLTF. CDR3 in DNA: TGTGCCAGCAGTTCATACCGGGACAGGGGTGAAGCTGGGGCCAACGTCCTGACTTTC.

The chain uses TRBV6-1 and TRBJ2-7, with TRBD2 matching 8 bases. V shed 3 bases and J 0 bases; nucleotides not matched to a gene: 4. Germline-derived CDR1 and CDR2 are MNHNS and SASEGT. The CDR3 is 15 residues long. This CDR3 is CASSERGASSYEQYF. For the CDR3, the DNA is TGTGCCAGCAGTGAGCGGGGGGCTAGCTCCTACGAGCAGTACTTC.

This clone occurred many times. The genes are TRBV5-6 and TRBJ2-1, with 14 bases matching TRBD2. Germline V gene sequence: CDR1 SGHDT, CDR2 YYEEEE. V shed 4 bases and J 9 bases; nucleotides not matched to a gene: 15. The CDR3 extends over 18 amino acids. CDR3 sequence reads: CASSKFQGGTSGSIEQFF. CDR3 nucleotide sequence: TGTGCCAGCAGCAAGTTTCAGGGCGGGACTAGCGGGAGTATTGAGCAGTTCTTC.

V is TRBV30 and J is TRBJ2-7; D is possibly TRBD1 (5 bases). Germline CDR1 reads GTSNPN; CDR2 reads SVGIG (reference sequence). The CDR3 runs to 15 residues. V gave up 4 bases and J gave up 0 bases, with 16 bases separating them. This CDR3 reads CAWKGSGAISYEQYF. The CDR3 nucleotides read TGTGCCTGGAAGGGGTCTGGCGCTATCTCCTACGAGCAGTACTTC.

In DNA, the CDR3 is TGTGCCATCAGTGACAGACAGAGCGAAAACATTCAGTACTTC. This sequence encodes CAISDRQSENIQYF. V is TRBV10-3 and J is TRBJ2-4, with D perhaps matching TRBD1 (5 bases). Germline V gene lookup returns CDR1 ENHRY and CDR2 SYGVKD. Trimming removed 3 bases at V and 5 bases at J, with 11 bases between. The CDR3 is 14 amino acids.

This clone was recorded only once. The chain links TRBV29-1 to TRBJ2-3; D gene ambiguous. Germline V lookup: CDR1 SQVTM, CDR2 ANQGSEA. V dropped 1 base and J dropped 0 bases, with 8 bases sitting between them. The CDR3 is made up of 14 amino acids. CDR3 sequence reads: CSVEVTYSTDTQYF. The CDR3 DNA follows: TGCAGCGTTGAAGTGACGTACAGCACAGATACGCAGTATTTT.

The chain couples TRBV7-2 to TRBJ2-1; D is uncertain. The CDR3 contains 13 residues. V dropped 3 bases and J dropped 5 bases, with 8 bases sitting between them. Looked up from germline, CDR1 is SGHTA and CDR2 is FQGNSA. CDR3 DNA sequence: TGTGCCAGCAGCTTTAGGCCCAACAATGAGCAGTTCTTC. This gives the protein CASSFRPNNEQFF.

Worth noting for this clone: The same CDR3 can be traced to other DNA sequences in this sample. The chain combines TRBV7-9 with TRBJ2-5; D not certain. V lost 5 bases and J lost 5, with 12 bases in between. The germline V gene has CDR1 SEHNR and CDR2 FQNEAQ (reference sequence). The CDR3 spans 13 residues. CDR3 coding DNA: TGTGCCAGCAGCCCACGCAACGCGGAGACCCAGTACTTC. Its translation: CASSPRNAETQYF.

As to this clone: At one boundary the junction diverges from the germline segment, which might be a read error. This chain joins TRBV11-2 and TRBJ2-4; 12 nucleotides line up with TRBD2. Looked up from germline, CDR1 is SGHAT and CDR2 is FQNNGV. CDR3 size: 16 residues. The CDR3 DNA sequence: TGTGCCAGCAGCCCAGGGGTGGGACTAGCGGGCAATTTGCCACTCTTC. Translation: CASSPGVGLAGNLPLF.

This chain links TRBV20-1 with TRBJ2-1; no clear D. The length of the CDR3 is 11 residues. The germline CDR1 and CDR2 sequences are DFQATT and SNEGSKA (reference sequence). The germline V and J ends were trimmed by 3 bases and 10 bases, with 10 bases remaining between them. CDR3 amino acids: CSASIGREQFF. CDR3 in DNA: TGCAGTGCTAGTATAGGAAGGGAGCAGTTCTTC.

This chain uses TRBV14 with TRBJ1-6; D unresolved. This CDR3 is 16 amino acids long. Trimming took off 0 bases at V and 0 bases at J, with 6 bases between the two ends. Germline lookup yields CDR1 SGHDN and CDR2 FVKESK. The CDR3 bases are TGTGCCAGCAGCCAAGAGGGCAGCTCCTATAATTCACCCCTCCACTTT. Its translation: CASSQEGSSYNSPLHF. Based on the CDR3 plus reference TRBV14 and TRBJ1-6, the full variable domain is EAGVTQFPSHSVIEKGQTVTLRCDPISGHDNLYWYRRVMGKEIKFLLHFVKESKQDESGMPNNRFLAERTGGTYSTLKVQPAELEDSGVYFCASSQEGSSYNSPLHFGNGTRLTVT.

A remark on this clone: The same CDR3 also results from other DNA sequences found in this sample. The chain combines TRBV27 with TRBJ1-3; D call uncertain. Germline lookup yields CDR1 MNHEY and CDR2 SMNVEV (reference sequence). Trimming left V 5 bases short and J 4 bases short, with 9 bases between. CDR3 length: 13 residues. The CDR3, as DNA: TGTGCCAGCAGTCTTAGGTCAGGAAACACCATATATTTT. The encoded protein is CASSLRSGNTIYF.

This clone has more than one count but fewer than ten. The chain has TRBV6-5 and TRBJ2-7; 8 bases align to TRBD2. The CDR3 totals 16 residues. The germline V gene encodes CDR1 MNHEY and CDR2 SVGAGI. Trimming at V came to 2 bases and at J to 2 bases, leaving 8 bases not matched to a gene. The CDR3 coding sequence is TGTGCCAGCAGTTACCCCCGGGGGGGGGATGCCTACGAGCAGTACTTC. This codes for CASSYPRGGDAYEQYF.

Here the CDR3 DNA reads TGCGCCAGCAGCCTGCTTGATACTCCACCCCTCCACTTT. As protein: CASSLLDTPPLHF. The chain joins TRBV5-1 to TRBJ1-6; no reliable D call. V lost 4 bases and J 11 bases, leaving 13 bases between the germline ends. Germline V CDR1 and CDR2: SGHRS, YFSETQ. This CDR3 has 13 amino acids.

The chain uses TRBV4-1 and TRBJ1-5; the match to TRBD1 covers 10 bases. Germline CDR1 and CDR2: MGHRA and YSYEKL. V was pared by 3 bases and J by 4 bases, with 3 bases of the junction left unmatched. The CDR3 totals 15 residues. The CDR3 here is CASSQTGGGNQPQHF. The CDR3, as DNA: TGCGCCAGCAGCCAGACAGGGGGCGGGAATCAGCCCCAGCATTTT.

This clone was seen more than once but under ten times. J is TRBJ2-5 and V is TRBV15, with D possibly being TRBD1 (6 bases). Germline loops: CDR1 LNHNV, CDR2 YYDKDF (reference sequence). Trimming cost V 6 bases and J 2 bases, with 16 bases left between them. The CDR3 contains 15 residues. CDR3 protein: CATSPGTLGQETQYF. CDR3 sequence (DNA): TGTGCCACCAGTCCCGGGACATTGGGACAAGAGACCCAGTACTTC. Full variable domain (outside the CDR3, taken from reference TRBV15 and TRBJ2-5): DAMVIQNPRYQVTQFGKPVTLSCSQTLNHNVMYWYQQKSSQAPKLLFHYYDKDFNNEADTPDNFQSRRPNTSFCFLDIRSPGLGDTAMYLCATSPGTLGQETQYFGPGTRLLVL.

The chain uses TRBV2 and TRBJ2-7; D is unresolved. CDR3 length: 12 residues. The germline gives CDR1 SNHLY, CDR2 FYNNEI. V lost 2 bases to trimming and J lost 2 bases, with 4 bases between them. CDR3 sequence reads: CASSELPYEQYF. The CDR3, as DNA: TGTGCCAGCAGTGAACTACCCTACGAGCAGTACTTC. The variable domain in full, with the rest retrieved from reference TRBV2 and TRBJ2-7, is EPEVTQTPSHQVTQMGQEVILRCVPISNHLYFYWYRQILGQKVEFLVSFYNNEISEKSEIFDDQFSVERPDGSNFTLKIRSTKLEDSAMYFCASSELPYEQYFGPGTRLTVT.

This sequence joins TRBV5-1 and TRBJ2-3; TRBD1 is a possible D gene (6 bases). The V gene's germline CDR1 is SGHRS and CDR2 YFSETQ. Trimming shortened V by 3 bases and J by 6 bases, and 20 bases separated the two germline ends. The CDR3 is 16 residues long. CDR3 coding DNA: TGCGCCAGCAGCTCCCCCAGGGGTCTAGTAAGCGATACGCAGTATTTT. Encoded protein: CASSSPRGLVSDTQYF.

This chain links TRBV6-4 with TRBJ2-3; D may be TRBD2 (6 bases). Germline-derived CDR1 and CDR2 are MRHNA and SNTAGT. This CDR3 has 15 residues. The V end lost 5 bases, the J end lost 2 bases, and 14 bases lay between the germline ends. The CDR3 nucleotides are TGTGCCAGCAGTCCGCCTCGGGGGTACACAGATACGCAGTATTTT. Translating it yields CASSPPRGYTDTQYF.

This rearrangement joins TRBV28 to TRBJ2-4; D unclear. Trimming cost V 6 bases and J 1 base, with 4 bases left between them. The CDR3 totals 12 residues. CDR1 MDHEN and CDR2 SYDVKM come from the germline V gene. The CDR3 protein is CASSLAKNIQYF. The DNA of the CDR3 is TGTGCCAGCAGCCTCGCCAAAAACATTCAGTACTTC.

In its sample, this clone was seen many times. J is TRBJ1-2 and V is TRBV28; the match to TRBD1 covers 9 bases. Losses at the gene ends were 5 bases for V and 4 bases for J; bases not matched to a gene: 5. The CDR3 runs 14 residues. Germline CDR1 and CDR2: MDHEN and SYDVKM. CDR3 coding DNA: TGTGCCAGCAGTGAACAGGGGGCAGCCTATGGCTACACCTTC. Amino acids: CASSEQGAAYGYTF.

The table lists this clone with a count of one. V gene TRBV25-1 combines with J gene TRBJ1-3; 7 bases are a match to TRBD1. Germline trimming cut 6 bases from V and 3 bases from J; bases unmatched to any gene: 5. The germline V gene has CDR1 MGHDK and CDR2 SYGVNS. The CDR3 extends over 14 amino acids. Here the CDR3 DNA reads TGTGCCAGCAGCAACAGGGGATATGGAAACACCATATATTTT. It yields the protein CASSNRGYGNTIYF.

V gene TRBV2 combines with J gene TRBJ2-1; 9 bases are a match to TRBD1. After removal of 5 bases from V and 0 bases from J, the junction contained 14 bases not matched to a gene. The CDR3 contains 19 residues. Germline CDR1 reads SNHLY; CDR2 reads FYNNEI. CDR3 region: CASSIRLTGGLSSYNEQFF. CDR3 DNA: TGTGCCAGCAGTATAAGATTAACAGGGGGCCTTAGCTCCTACAATGAGCAGTTCTTC.

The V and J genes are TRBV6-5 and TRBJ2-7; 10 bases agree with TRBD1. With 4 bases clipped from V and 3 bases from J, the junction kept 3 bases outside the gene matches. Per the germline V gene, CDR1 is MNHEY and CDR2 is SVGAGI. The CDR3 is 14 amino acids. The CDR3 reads CASSSRDRGYEQYF. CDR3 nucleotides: TGTGCCAGCAGTTCCCGGGACAGGGGCTACGAGCAGTACTTC.

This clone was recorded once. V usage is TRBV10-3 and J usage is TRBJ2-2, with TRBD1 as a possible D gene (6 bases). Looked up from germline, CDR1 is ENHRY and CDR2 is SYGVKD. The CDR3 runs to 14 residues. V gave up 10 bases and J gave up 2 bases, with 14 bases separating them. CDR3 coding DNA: TGTGCCACCTGGGGGCACCTAAACACCGGGGAGCTGTTTTTT. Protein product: CATWGHLNTGELFF.